Each of the 14 T cell receptor beta chains below was sequenced from the same sample in a study of human thymus T cells. In corrective heart surgery, resections were taken, and these provided the thymus tissue. TCRdb's copy holds only in-frame clones and misses some; the assay was immunoSEQ multiplex PCR. Among some 120,000 clones listed, more than 90% were seen once. The sample was thymus tissue. These receptors all stem from a boy under two years old with a congenital heart defect but otherwise immunologically healthy.

The CDR3 sequence: CASSLDRGLPEAFF. The CDR3 DNA is TGTGCCAGCAGCTTGGACAGGGGGTTACCTGAAGCTTTCTTT. The chain links TRBV5-6 to TRBJ1-1; 8 bases are shared with TRBD1. The CDR3 is 14 residues long. V was clipped by 0 bases and J by 6 bases; unmatched bases: 4. The V gene's germline CDR1 is SGHDT and CDR2 YYEEEE.

This chain joins TRBV5-1 and TRBJ2-4; D uncertain. V was pared by 0 bases and J by 5 bases, with 6 bases between. The germline V gene has CDR1 SGHRS and CDR2 YFSETQ. This CDR3 has 13 amino acids. In nucleotides, the CDR3 is TGCGCCAGCAGCTTGGGGCATCAAAACATTCAGTACTTC. Translating it yields CASSLGHQNIQYF. Combining the CDR3 with reference TRBV5-1 and TRBJ2-4 gives the whole variable domain KAGVTQTPRYLIKTRGQQVTLSCSPISGHRSVSWYQQTPGQGLQFLFEYFSETQRNKGNFPGRFSGRQFSNSRSEMNVSTLELGDSALYLCASSLGHQNIQYFGAGTRLSVL.

CDR3 sequence (DNA): TGTGCCAGCAGTGTCCCGGGGGGGTTTGGCGGCTACACCTTC. As protein: CASSVPGGFGGYTF. The chain couples TRBV2 to TRBJ1-2; maybe TRBD1 (5 bases). Germline V lookup: CDR1 SNHLY, CDR2 FYNNEI. V dropped 4 bases and J dropped 8 bases, with 17 bases sitting between them. This CDR3 is built from 14 residues.

V and J are TRBV27 and TRBJ1-4; D remains unclear. Germline V gene data show CDR1 as MNHEY and CDR2 as SMNVEV (reference sequence). The CDR3 covers 15 residues. V dropped 4 bases and J dropped 4 bases, with 13 bases sitting between them. Here the CDR3 DNA reads TGTGCCAGCAGTTCCGTCCGCCGACATAATGAAAAACTGTTTTTT. This sequence encodes CASSSVRRHNEKLFF.

The V gene is TRBV19, the J gene TRBJ1-1; D remains unclear. The V gene's germline CDR1 is LNHDA and CDR2 SQIVND (reference sequence). V was pared by 6 bases and J by 0 bases, with 5 bases between. The CDR3 spans 12 residues. CDR3 sequence reads: CASRSMNTEAFF. DNA for the CDR3: TGTGCCAGTAGATCTATGAACACTGAAGCTTTCTTT. Full variable domain (remainder filled in from reference TRBV19 and TRBJ1-1): DGGITQSPKYLFRKEGQNVTLSCEQNLNHDAMYWYRQDPGQGLRLIYYSQIVNDFQKGDIAEGYSVSREKKESFPLTVTSAQKNPTAFYLCASRSMNTEAFFGQGTRLTVV.

In nucleotides, the CDR3 is TGTGCCAGCAGTCAGCGGACAGGCCCTAACTATGGCTACACCTTC. Translation: CASSQRTGPNYGYTF. The V call is TRBV27, the J call TRBJ1-2, with TRBD1 matching over 7 bases. CDR1 is MNHEY, CDR2 SMNVEV, per germline (reference sequence). CDR3 length equals 15 residues. Unmatched junction bases numbered 6, after V lost 5 bases and J lost 0 bases.

The chain carries TRBV7-9 and TRBJ2-5; TRBD2 agrees at 7 bases. This CDR3 region has 18 residues. V was pared by 0 bases and J by 1 base, with 11 bases of the junction left unmatched. CDR1 and CDR2 from the germline V gene are SEHNR and FQNEAQ (reference sequence). The CDR3 DNA is TGTGCCAGCAGCTTAGCCCCATGTTGGCGGGGGACCCAAGAGACCCAGTACTTC. Amino acid sequence: CASSLAPCWRGTQETQYF.

The V call is TRBV11-2, the J call TRBJ1-2, with D unclear. Looked up from germline, CDR1 is SGHAT and CDR2 is FQNNGV. Deletions cut 0 bases from V and 0 bases from J, with 8 bases between. The CDR3 sequence is 15 residues long. The CDR3 DNA reads as TGTGCCAGCAGCTTAGACCCAGGAGCTAACTATGGCTACACCTTC. This translates into CASSLDPGANYGYTF.

The chain carries TRBV7-9 and TRBJ2-7; 7 positions match TRBD1. In germline, CDR1 is SEHNR, CDR2 FQNEAQ (reference sequence). The CDR3 is made up of 14 amino acids. V was clipped by 5 bases and J by 6 bases; unmatched bases: 10. CDR3 residues: CASSPRTGETEQYF. CDR3 in DNA: TGTGCCAGCAGCCCGCGGACAGGAGAGACCGAGCAGTACTTC.

This chain links TRBV6-1 with TRBJ2-5, with D perhaps given as TRBD1 or TRBD2 (5 bases each). The J call may be wrong; the DNA end is better matched by TRBJ2-7. In germline, CDR1 is MNHNS, CDR2 SASEGT. The CDR3 is 15 residues long. The CDR3 loop is CASSEYRGGSYEQYF. CDR3 DNA sequence: TGTGCCAGCAGTGAATATCGTGGGGGCTCCTACGAGCAGTACTTC.

V and J are TRBV6-7 and TRBJ2-7; 9 bases map to TRBD2. TRBV6-7 has ORF status, its function being uncertain. The CDR3 is 12 residues long. CDR3 protein: CNFGGLAYEQYF. The CDR3 nucleotides read TGTAACTTTGGGGGACTAGCTTACGAGCAGTACTTC.

This chain uses TRBV11-2 with TRBJ1-2; no clear D gene. The CDR3 runs 16 residues. Germline loops: CDR1 SGHAT, CDR2 FQNNGV. Between the trimmed V and J ends, which lost 0 bases and 5 bases, there was a span of 16 bases. DNA for the CDR3: TGTGCCAGCAGCTTAGATCCGGCCCCGACCCTTTATGGCTACACCTTC. It is translated as CASSLDPAPTLYGYTF.

The rearrangement joins TRBV27 to TRBJ2-5; 13 nucleotides agree with TRBD2. The V gene end was trimmed by 5 bases and the J gene end by 11 bases; junction bases not matched to a gene: 14. The germline V gene encodes CDR1 MNHEY and CDR2 SMNVEV (reference sequence). The CDR3 runs to 16 residues. The CDR3 DNA reads TGTGCCAGCAGTCCCTCCCCGGGGACTAGCGGGGATGAGCAGTACTTC. Translated: CASSPSPGTSGDEQYF.

The chain combines TRBV11-2 with TRBJ2-7, with D tentatively TRBD1 (6 bases). Per germline, CDR1 SGHAT and CDR2 FQNNGV. V was clipped by 5 bases and J by 4 bases, with 15 bases between them. The CDR3 is 14 residues long. CDR3 sequence: CASSTWDNKYEQYF. The DNA for the CDR3 is TGTGCCAGCAGCACATGGGACAACAAGTACGAGCAGTACTTC. The entire variable domain, with the rest obtained from reference TRBV11-2 and TRBJ2-7, is as follows: EAGVAQSPRYKIIEKRQSVAFWCNPISGHATLYWYQQILGQGPKLLIQFQNNGVVDDSQLPKDRFSAERLKGVDSTLKIQPAKLEDSAVYLCASSTWDNKYEQYFGPGTRLTVT.